Included here is one T cell receptor (beta chain) sequence, with context. The sample is drawn from a study of control samples from healthy donors and cancer patients. The CDR3 has 18 residues. In germline, CDR1 is MDHEN, CDR2 SYDVKM. The ends lost 4 bases at V and 10 bases at J; junction bases unmatched: 21. Clones were sequenced by immunoSEQ multiplex PCR, and TCRdb holds only the in-frame ones, with some missing. The sample has 130,000 or so clones; approximately 90% are singletons. The clonotype was recovered from a man in his forties or fifties in good health. Sequenced material: blood. The chain joins TRBV28 to TRBJ1-1, with TRBD1 identical over 10 bases. The CDR3 here is CASSSLTDGDRGRRRAFF. The CDR3 region has the DNA TGTGCCAGCAGTTCATTAACCGACGGTGACAGGGGGCGAAGGAGAGCTTTCTTT. The full variable domain, its missing parts supplied by reference TRBV28 and TRBJ1-1, is DVKVTQSSRYLVKRTGEKVFLECVQDMDHENMFWYRQDPGLGLRLIYFSYDVKMKEKGDIPEGYSVSREKKERFSLILESASTNQTSMYLCASSSLTDGDRGRRRAFFGQGTRLTVV.